A selection of T cell receptor beta chains follows, all from one sample in a study of blood T cell repertoires in COVID-19. The protocol was immunoSEQ multiplex PCR, while the TCRdb copy is restricted to in-frame clones and leaves out a portion. The sample includes tens of thousands of clones, roughly 72% of them seen just once. Material: peripheral blood. The receptors stem from an older man with acute or convalescent COVID-19. Each CDR3 is given with its conserved first and last residue. A D gene is named only where the DNA matches it firmly. Clone size, where shown, is once, few, many, or a class for clones that have expanded.

v_gene	abundance	d_gene	j_gene	CDR3nt	CDR3aa
TRBV3-1/TRBV3-2	few	-	TRBJ1-6	TGTGCCAGCAGCCAACAGGGGACCTCCTATAATTCACCCCTCCACTTT	CASSQQGTSYNSPLHF
TRBV28	-	-	TRBJ2-5	TGTGCCAGCATGTGGGCAGTCCAAGAGACCCAGTACTTC	CASMWAVQETQYF
TRBV5-8	once	TRBD2	TRBJ2-7	TGTGCCAGCAGCTTGGAGGGACTAGCGAATTACGAGCAGTACTTC	CASSLEGLANYEQYF
TRBV27	-	-	TRBJ1-5	TGTGCCAGCAGTTCCGTCCGGGACATCTTAGACCTTAGCAATCAGCCCCAGCATTTT	CASSSVRDILDLSNQPQHF
TRBV7-6	-	-	TRBJ2-1	TGTGCCAGCAGCTCATACCAGATCCCGGGCAATGAGCAGTTCTTC	CASSSYQIPGNEQFF
TRBV18	-	-	TRBJ2-7	TGTGCCAGCTCACCAAGTCAGGTCTCCTACGAGCAGTACTTC	CASSPSQVSYEQYF
TRBV7-6	-	-	TRBJ1-4	TGTGCCAGCAGCTTAGAACAGGGAAAAAAACTGTTTTTT	CASSLEQGKKLFF
TRBV27	few	-	TRBJ2-7	TGTGCCAGCAGTTTATCGAGGACAGCCAAGCAGTACTTC	CASSLSRTAKQYF
TRBV19	-	-	TRBJ2-2	TGTGCCAGTAGTAGAACAGACACGAACACCGGGGAGCTGTTTTTT	CASSRTDTNTGELFF
TRBV5-1	-	-	TRBJ1-4	TGCGCCAGCAGCTTGAATTTTCAGGGTGGTGAAAAACTGTTTTTT	CASSLNFQGGEKLFF
TRBV5-4	-	TRBD1	TRBJ1-2	TGTGCCGGGCTAAGACAGGGTTCGCACTATGGCTACACCTTC	CAGLRQGSHYGYTF
TRBV20-1	once	-	TRBJ2-7	TGCAGTGCTAGCCGTAACTACGAGCAGTACTTC	CSASRNYEQYF
TRBV28	once	-	TRBJ1-5	TGTGCCAGCAGTTTCCTACTTAGCAATCAGCCCCAGCATTTT	CASSFLLSNQPQHF
TRBV19	few	-	TRBJ2-4	TGTGCCAGTAGTATAAATGAAGCGAACATTCAGTACTTC	CASSINEANIQYF
TRBV19	-	TRBD1	TRBJ2-2	TGTGCCAGTAGCCAACCCGCCGGGACAGGGTGGGTCGGGGAGCTGTTTTTT	CASSQPAGTGWVGELFF
TRBV5-1	few	-	TRBJ1-1	TGCGCCAGCAGCTACGGACAGACTTATGAAGCTTTCTTT	CASSYGQTYEAFF
TRBV7-9	-	-	TRBJ1-6	TGTGCCAGCAGACAGGGTCTGAATTCACCCCTCCACTTT	CASRQGLNSPLHF